The present entry profiles one T cell receptor beta chain with its context. Its specificity is unknown. The sample originates from a study of vaccination effects on CD4 cells after COVID-19. The wider study: Every well housed around 2.1 million PBMC, which grew in culture alongside around 10 IU/ml IL-2 and roughly 10 ug/ml peptides.

The CDR3 is 14 amino acids. V lost 7 bases, J lost 4 bases, and 7 bases stayed unmatched. Per the germline V gene, CDR1 is ENHRY and CDR2 is SYGVKD. The authors isolated CD4+ T cells after roughly eleven days of culture. Each participant was given two doses of one vaccine (BNT162b2 or mRNA-1273). Generated by immunoSEQ multiplex PCR, the TCRdb table keeps only in-frame clones and is missing some. The table includes approximately 61,000 clones, about 81% detected once. The sequenced sample was CD4+ T cells from PBMCs cultured without peptide, obtained after COVID-19 vaccination. The chain joins TRBV10-3 to TRBJ2-3; 8 nucleotides match TRBD1. The sequence came from a human donor who received a COVID-19 vaccine. The CDR3 sequence is CAITRTGSSDTQYF. CDR3 nucleotides: TGTGCCATCACTAGGACAGGGAGCTCAGATACGCAGTATTTT.